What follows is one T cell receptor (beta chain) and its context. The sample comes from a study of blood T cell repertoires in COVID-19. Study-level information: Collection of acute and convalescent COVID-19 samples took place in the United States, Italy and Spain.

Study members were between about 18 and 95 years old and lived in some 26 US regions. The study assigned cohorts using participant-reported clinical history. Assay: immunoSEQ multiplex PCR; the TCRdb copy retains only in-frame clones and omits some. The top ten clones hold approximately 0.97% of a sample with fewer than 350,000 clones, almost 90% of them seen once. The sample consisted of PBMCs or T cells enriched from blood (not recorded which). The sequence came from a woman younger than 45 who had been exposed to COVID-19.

This chain's CDR3 is CASSLTPQGAHEQYF. DNA of the CDR3: TGCGCCAGCAGCTTGACTCCGCAGGGGGCCCACGAGCAGTACTTC. This chain links TRBV5-1 with TRBJ2-7, with 8 bases matching TRBD1. This CDR3 spans 15 amino acids. The junction had 8 bases not matched to a gene; V was cut back by 1 base and J by 5 bases. In germline, CDR1 is SGHRS, CDR2 YFSETQ.